This T cell receptor (beta chain) stems from a study of vaccination effects on CD4 cells after COVID-19 (dated by TCRdb to about 2022). General notes on the study: In the ViraFEST assay, PBMC were stimulated with viral peptide pools, and TCR sequencing was then used to find antigen-specific CD4+ T cell clonotypes based on their expansion. Each participant received two doses of an mRNA SARS-CoV-2 vaccine, either BNT162b2 or mRNA-1273. In a couple of convalescent patients, pre-vaccine samples were collected 16 days and one week ahead of the first dose, 142 and 148 days after COVID-19 diagnosis. Each well held 1.5 million to 2.5 million PBMC cultured in IMDM containing around 5% human AB serum, 9.5 to 10 IU/ml IL-2 and gentamicin, along with about 10 ug/ml peptides. SARS-CoV-2 spike-specific CD4+ TCR repertoires from before and after mRNA vaccination were compared in COVID-19 convalescent patients and in infection-naive vaccine recipients. Altogether, 10 COVID-19 convalescent patients and several SARS-CoV-2-naive healthy vaccine recipients made up the full study. The Oncomine TCR Beta short-read assay on an Illumina iSeq 100 was used to sequence cultures from other donors in the study. The research as a whole found: Among convalescent patients, the spike-reactive repertoire after vaccination was made up mainly of new vaccine-induced clones that were largely distinct from the clones induced by infection. Marked clonal contraction was observed in both infection-induced and vaccine-induced clones at late post-vaccination timepoints, consistent with waning T cell responses. The study was limited by a small number of convalescent patients, and early post-infection timepoints were lacking.

Trimming removed 6 bases from V and 6 bases from J; the gene matches leave 5 bases unexplained. Taken from cysteine to phenylalanine, the CDR3 has 13 residues. The sequence is cut down to CDR3 DNA, 39 bases in frame from base 1. Via the germline V gene, CDR1 is SNHLY and CDR2 FYNNEI. After more than nine days of culture, CD4+ T cells were isolated with the EasySep CD4+ T cell isolation kit. PCR-confirmed SARS-CoV-2 infection had occurred in convalescent patients between March and December 2020, before the Alpha, Beta and Delta variants emerged in the United States. Half of the culture medium was replaced with fresh IL-2-containing medium on days 3 and 7. Unless noted otherwise, every peptide stimulation condition was cultured in triplicate wells. PBMC were separated from whole blood using Ficoll-Paque Plus gradient centrifugation and were then either cryopreserved at -140C or used fresh. The QIAamp micro DNA kit was used to extract genomic DNA from the cultured CD4+ T cells.

Preparation of the library involved the immunoSEQ multiplex PCR assay. DNA from the cultured and isolated CD4+ T cells underwent TCR beta CDR3 sequencing. The authors' analysis ran thus. Non-productive TCR sequences were removed, reads were trimmed to the CDR3 region, and CDR3s of at least 7 amino acids were retained. Antigen-specific clonotypes were identified using the MANAFEST web app by comparison of expansion in peptide wells against reference cultures. Positive clones required FDR<0.05 expansion versus reference and all other wells, odds ratio above 5, and frequency above 0.1% in two replicate wells. A clonotype was defined as cross-reactive if the clonotype was significantly expanded both in SARS-CoV-2 spike wells and in at least one common cold coronavirus spike condition. Using the stringdist R package, CDR3 similarity was measured by Levenshtein distance, and unrooted trees were constructed with ape in R 3.6.1. The table comes from immuneACCESS by way of TCRdb, which keeps in-frame sequences with V and J called. Part of the clones is missing from these tables; in studies checked, under half for an unresolved V gene and the rest for unknown reasons. D and trimming come from the DNA, and the V and J calls and clone size come from that table. The sample table lists around 50,000 clones, 70% to 80% of them with a count of one. The ten largest clones represent approximately 10% of the sample.

Worth noting for this clone: The antigen it recognizes is unknown. No base quality values were provided; no much bigger clone lies one nucleotide off.

This sequence originates from a human donor who had a prior SARS-CoV-2 infection. The sample here was CD4+ T cells from PBMCs cultured without peptide, taken before COVID-19 vaccination. The chain is assembled from TRBV2 and TRBJ1-5, and 7 junctional nucleotides match TRBD1. The DNA is TGTGCCAGCAGCCAACAGGGGTCTCAGCCCCAGCATTTT. Translated, it gives CASSQQGSQPQHF.